The 12 T cell receptor beta chains listed next were all sequenced from one sample in a study of shared clonotypes between healthy human individuals. The naive CD8 fraction comprised CD45RO-negative cells positively selected for CCR7 and excluded terminally differentiated effector memory CD45RA+ cells. Assay used: immunoSEQ multiplex PCR; TCRdb lists only in-frame clones, some missing. This sample has millions of clones, with 85% to 95% found just once. The sequenced sample consisted of naive CD8+ T cells from PBMCs. The source of these receptors is a man younger than 35 in good health. Some clones in this sample may be carry-over from other donors' samples.

CDR3 coding DNA: TGCGCCAGCAGCCAAGAGGGGGGAGGGGGAGATACGCAGTATTTT. Amino acid sequence: CASSQEGGGGDTQYF. The chain couples TRBV4-1 to TRBJ2-3; D may be TRBD2 (7 bases). Trimming shortened V by 0 bases and J by 5 bases, and 12 bases separated the two germline ends. Germline CDR1 is MGHRA and CDR2 is YSYEKL. CDR3 length equals 15 residues.

The V gene is TRBV27, the J gene TRBJ1-2; 7 bases agree with TRBD1. The CDR3 covers 13 residues. The germline CDR1 and CDR2 sequences are MNHEY and SMNVEV (reference sequence). V dropped 8 bases and J dropped 8; count of bases not matched to a gene: 11. The CDR3 region is CASSTGPGDGYTF. CDR3 nucleotides: TGTGCCAGCTCGACAGGGCCCGGCGACGGCTACACCTTC.

The rearrangement links TRBV5-6 to TRBJ1-1, with 8 nucleotides matching TRBD1. CDR1 and CDR2 (germline): SGHDT, YYEEEE. Trimming at V came to 4 bases and at J to 6 bases, leaving 8 bases not matched to a gene. The CDR3 is 14 amino acids. The CDR3 protein is CASSVGTGRPEAFF. The CDR3 DNA reads as TGTGCCAGCAGCGTAGGGACAGGTAGGCCTGAAGCTTTCTTT.

With respect to this clone: Germline is not matched at one junction end, which may reflect a read error. CDR3 sequence (DNA): TGTGCCAGCTCACCGACCGGGACTAGCTCCCACAATGAGCAGTTCTTC. Translation gives CASSPTGTSSHNEQFF. This chain links TRBV18 with TRBJ2-1; the match to TRBD2 covers 9 bases. Germline V lookup: CDR1 KGHSH, CDR2 LQKENI. The CDR3 contains 16 residues.

This chain links TRBV10-3 with TRBJ2-5, with 9 positions matching TRBD1. V gave up 0 bases and J gave up 5 bases; unmatched junction bases: 16. Looked up from germline, CDR1 is ENHRY and CDR2 is SYGVKD. The CDR3 has 19 amino acids. The CDR3 nucleotides read TGTGCCATCAGTGAGTCGGCTCGGGGGACAGGGATATCCCGGGAGACCCAGTACTTC. Residues: CAISESARGTGISRETQYF.

About this clone: This sample also contains other DNA sequences that code for the same CDR3. This chain connects TRBV27 to TRBJ2-1; 7 bases map to TRBD2. There are 12 residues in the CDR3. V lost 6 bases, J lost 7 bases, and 3 bases stayed unmatched. Germline-derived CDR1 and CDR2 are MNHEY and SMNVEV (reference sequence). This CDR3 reads CASRLGGNEQFF. As DNA, the CDR3 is TGTGCCAGCAGACTCGGGGGGAATGAGCAGTTCTTC.

This sequence joins TRBV7-2 and TRBJ1-5; D may be TRBD1 (5 bases). Germline CDR1 is SGHTA and CDR2 is FQGNSA. The CDR3 sequence is 16 residues long. V lost 5 bases and J 0 bases, leaving 14 bases between the germline ends. The CDR3 here is CASSHGTPYSNQPQHF. DNA of the CDR3: TGTGCCAGCAGCCATGGGACTCCATATAGCAATCAGCCCCAGCATTTT.

This sequence joins TRBV19 and TRBJ1-2, with 7 bases aligning to TRBD1. CDR1 LNHDA and CDR2 SQIVND come from the germline V gene (reference sequence). With 5 bases clipped from V and 6 bases from J, the junction kept 9 bases outside the gene matches. This CDR3 comprises 14 residues. Here the CDR3 reads CASSPRQGWNGYTF. DNA of the CDR3: TGTGCCAGTAGTCCGCGACAGGGCTGGAATGGCTACACCTTC. Filled out from reference TRBV19 and TRBJ1-2, the complete variable domain reads DGGITQSPKYLFRKEGQNVTLSCEQNLNHDAMYWYRQDPGQGLRLIYYSQIVNDFQKGDIAEGYSVSREKKESFPLTVTSAQKNPTAFYLCASSPRQGWNGYTFGSGTRLTVV.

The CDR3 region is CASSSQREFYQETQYF. The CDR3 DNA follows: TGTGCCAGCAGTTCTCAGCGGGAGTTTTACCAAGAGACCCAGTACTTC. The rearrangement uses TRBV6-5 and TRBJ2-5; 8 bases match TRBD2. With V trimmed by 4 bases and J by 0 bases, 7 bases remained unmatched. Germline CDR1 MNHEY, CDR2 SVGAGI. The CDR3 extends over 16 amino acids.

The chain joins TRBV27 to TRBJ1-1, with D possibly being TRBD1 (5 bases). The CDR3 covers 13 residues. Trimming took off 5 bases at V and 4 bases at J, with 11 bases between the two ends. Per germline, CDR1 MNHEY and CDR2 SMNVEV (reference sequence). The CDR3 sequence: CASSPGTGTEAFF. The CDR3 nucleotides are TGTGCCAGCAGTCCAGGGACGGGCACTGAAGCTTTCTTT.

The CDR3 loop reads CASSRPNMDRVSYEQYF. DNA of the CDR3: TGTGCCAGCAGTCGCCCTAACATGGACAGGGTATCCTACGAGCAGTACTTC. The J gene is TRBJ2-7, the V gene TRBV28; 8 bases map to TRBD1. The CDR3 spans 17 residues. Germline values: CDR1 MDHEN, CDR2 SYDVKM. The V and J ends lost 5 bases and 1 base, in that order; junction bases with no gene match: 13. Complete variable domain (other parts from reference TRBV28 and TRBJ2-7): DVKVTQSSRYLVKRTGEKVFLECVQDMDHENMFWYRQDPGLGLRLIYFSYDVKMKEKGDIPEGYSVSREKKERFSLILESASTNQTSMYLCASSRPNMDRVSYEQYFGPGTRLTVT.

CDR3 coding DNA: TGTGCCGGACAAAGGACAGGCACAGATACGCAGTATTTT. Protein: CAGQRTGTDTQYF. The gene calls are TRBV30 and TRBJ2-3; weak D call: TRBD1 (6 bases). The CDR3 runs to 13 residues. Per the germline V gene, CDR1 is GTSNPN and CDR2 is SVGIG (reference sequence). The V gene lost 8 bases and the J gene lost 1 base, with 13 bases spanning the gap.